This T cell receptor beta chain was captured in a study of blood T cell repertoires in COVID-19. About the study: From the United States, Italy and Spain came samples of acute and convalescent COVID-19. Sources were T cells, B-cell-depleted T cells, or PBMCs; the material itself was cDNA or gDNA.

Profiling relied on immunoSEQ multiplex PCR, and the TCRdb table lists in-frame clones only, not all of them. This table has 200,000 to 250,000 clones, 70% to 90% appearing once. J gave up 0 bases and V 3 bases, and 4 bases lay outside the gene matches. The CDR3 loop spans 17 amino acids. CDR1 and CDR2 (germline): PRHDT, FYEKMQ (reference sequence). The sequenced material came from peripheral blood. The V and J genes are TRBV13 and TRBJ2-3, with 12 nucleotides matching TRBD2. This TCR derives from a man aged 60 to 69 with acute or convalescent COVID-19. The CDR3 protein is CASSFPSGGASTDTQYF. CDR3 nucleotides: TGTGCCAGCAGCTTTCCTAGCGGGGGGGCAAGCACAGATACGCAGTATTTT.